Following are 32 T cell receptor beta chains from one sample sequenced in a study of cytotoxic CD8 clonotypes in ibrutinib-treated CLL. Profiled with immunoSEQ multiplex PCR; TCRdb holds only in-frame clones, not every one. The data contain about 140,000 clones, approximately 90% of them singletons. The sample in question was PBMCs, obtained after 12 months of ibrutinib treatment. The receptors shown here come from a human donor with chronic lymphocytic leukemia.

In its sample, this clone was seen a few times. The V gene is TRBV2, the J gene TRBJ1-5, with TRBD1 matching over 8 bases. Germline values: CDR1 SNHLY, CDR2 FYNNEI. Trimming took 6 bases from V and 6 from J; bases not matched to a gene: 4. The CDR3 runs to 13 residues. In nucleotides, the CDR3 is TGTGCCAGCAGAGGACAGGGTGCTCAGCCCCAGCATTTT. This gives the protein CASRGQGAQPQHF.

This chain connects TRBV19 to TRBJ1-1; 8 bases are a match to TRBD1. After removal of 10 bases from V and 7 bases from J, the junction contained 11 bases not matched to a gene. Germline V gene data show CDR1 as LNHDA and CDR2 as SQIVND (reference sequence). The CDR3 has 13 residues. In nucleotides, the CDR3 is TGTGCCACGACACAGGGGGTGTACGGTGAAGCTTTCTTT. This encodes CATTQGVYGEAFF.

The DNA for the CDR3 is TGTGCCAGTAGTACGAGGGCGCGGGACACTGAAGCTTTCTTT. Protein sequence: CASSTRARDTEAFF. This chain links TRBV19 with TRBJ1-1; no clear D. V was cut by 4 bases and J by 3 bases, with 12 bases left in between. The germline gives CDR1 LNHDA, CDR2 SQIVND (reference sequence). The CDR3 extends over 14 amino acids.

The chain has TRBV6-5 and TRBJ1-5; possibly TRBD1 for D (5 bases). This CDR3 spans 14 amino acids. Germline V gene sequence: CDR1 MNHEY, CDR2 SVGAGI. The V gene lost 0 bases and the J gene lost 8 bases, with 11 bases spanning the gap. The CDR3 DNA follows: TGTGCCAGCAGTTACTCTAGCCTAGGGGAGCCCCAGCATTTT. Its translation is CASSYSSLGEPQHF.

This chain uses TRBV7-3 with TRBJ2-5; the D call may be TRBD1 or TRBD2 (5 bases each). Germline V gives CDR1 SGHTA, CDR2 FQGTGA. The CDR3 length is 13 residues. The V end lost 3 bases, the J end lost 1 base, and 6 bases lay between the germline ends. CDR3 sequence: CASSFGAQETQYF. The CDR3 DNA sequence: TGTGCCAGCAGCTTCGGGGCCCAAGAGACCCAGTACTTC.

This chain uses TRBV28 with TRBJ1-1, with unresolved D. This CDR3 has 15 amino acids. Germline CDR1 is MDHEN and CDR2 is SYDVKM. Trimming took off 2 bases at V and 1 base at J, with 11 bases between the two ends. This chain's CDR3 is CASSLLDPGNTEAFF. DNA for the CDR3: TGTGCCAGCAGTTTACTCGATCCAGGGAACACTGAAGCTTTCTTT. The whole variable domain, filled in from reference TRBV28 and TRBJ1-1, reads DVKVTQSSRYLVKRTGEKVFLECVQDMDHENMFWYRQDPGLGLRLIYFSYDVKMKEKGDIPEGYSVSREKKERFSLILESASTNQTSMYLCASSLLDPGNTEAFFGQGTRLTVV.

Only one count was recorded for this clone. V is TRBV27 and J is TRBJ2-5; 8 nucleotides agree with TRBD2. The ends lost 5 bases at V and 5 bases at J; junction bases unmatched: 13. The germline gives CDR1 MNHEY, CDR2 SMNVEV (reference sequence). This CDR3 region has 16 residues. CDR3 sequence: CASSPLAAGEQETQYF. CDR3 DNA: TGTGCCAGCAGTCCCCTAGCAGCGGGAGAGCAGGAGACCCAGTACTTC.

This clone was seen only a few times. The gene calls are TRBV7-9 and TRBJ1-4; TRBD1 aligns across 7 bases. Germline loops: CDR1 SEHNR, CDR2 FQNEAQ (reference sequence). The CDR3 is 15 residues long. The V segment lost 2 bases and the J segment 4 bases; nucleotides outside the gene matches: 4. CDR3 sequence reads: CASSLTGQNNEKLFF. Written as DNA, the CDR3 is TGTGCCAGCAGCTTAACGGGACAGAATAATGAAAAACTGTTTTTT.

The chain couples TRBV11-2 to TRBJ2-7; the D is unclear. The V gene's germline CDR1 is SGHAT and CDR2 FQNNGV. The CDR3 has 13 amino acids. V lost 3 bases and J 0 bases, leaving 6 bases between the germline ends. CDR3 sequence reads: CASSFTSSYEQYF. DNA for the CDR3: TGTGCCAGCAGCTTTACAAGCTCCTACGAGCAGTACTTC.

V is TRBV28 and J is TRBJ2-7; D uncertain. The V and J ends lost 2 bases and 3 bases respectively, with 17 bases between them. Per the germline V gene, CDR1 is MDHEN and CDR2 is SYDVKM. This CDR3 spans 16 amino acids. The CDR3 region has the DNA TGTGCCAGCAGTTTAGTTGTAGATGGGTGGGTCTACGAGCAGTACTTC. It encodes CASSLVVDGWVYEQYF.

The rearrangement joins TRBV7-2 to TRBJ2-5; TRBD2 is a possible D gene (5 bases). V dropped 6 bases and J dropped 5 bases, with 16 bases sitting between them. The CDR3 runs 14 residues. Germline V gene lookup returns CDR1 SGHTA and CDR2 FQGNSA. The CDR3 bases are TGTGCCAGCAGTTCCTTCGGGGTGCGGGAGACCCAGTACTTC. Protein: CASSSFGVRETQYF.

The rearrangement links TRBV29-1 to TRBJ1-5; no clear D. The CDR3 runs 12 residues. Trimming stripped 4 bases from V and 9 bases from J, with 13 bases between. Germline V gene data show CDR1 as SQVTM and CDR2 as ANQGSEA. This chain's CDR3 is CSVADEGRPQHF. The CDR3 nucleotides read TGCAGCGTTGCGGATGAAGGGCGGCCCCAGCATTTT. Based on the CDR3 plus reference TRBV29-1 and TRBJ1-5, the full variable domain is SAVISQKPSRDICQRGTSLTIQCQVDSQVTMMFWYRQQPGQSLTLIATANQGSEATYESGFVIDKFPISRPNLTFSTLTVSNMSPEDSSIYLCSVADEGRPQHFGDGTRLSIL.

The V call is TRBV6-1, the J call TRBJ2-5; 7 positions agree with TRBD2. The CDR3 totals 15 residues. Germline CDR1 and CDR2: MNHNS and SASEGT. V shed 7 bases, J shed 4 bases, and the junction held 12 bases outside the gene matches. The CDR3 DNA reads TGTGCCAGCACACTTCGCGGGAGCGTTGTAGAGACCCAGTACTTC. This sequence encodes CASTLRGSVVETQYF.

The rearrangement uses TRBV5-1 and TRBJ2-3, with D unresolved. With 2 bases removed from V and 4 bases from J, the gap between germline ends came to 5 bases. Germline V gene sequence: CDR1 SGHRS, CDR2 YFSETQ. The CDR3 is 12 amino acids. In nucleotides, the CDR3 is TGCGCCAGCAGCTTAGTAGCAGATACGCAGTATTTT. Translating gives CASSLVADTQYF.

Note on this clone: Other DNA sequences in this specimen translate into the identical CDR3. This sequence joins TRBV28 and TRBJ1-2, with 7 bases lining up with TRBD1. CDR3 size: 13 residues. Trimming took 5 bases from V and 3 from J; bases not matched to a gene: 3. Germline V gene sequence: CDR1 MDHEN, CDR2 SYDVKM. In DNA, the CDR3 is TGTGCCAGCAGTCTAGGGACAGACTATGGCTACACCTTC. It specifies CASSLGTDYGYTF.

The chain has TRBV11-3 and TRBJ2-2, with no clear D. V shed 2 bases and J shed 4 bases, with 8 bases lying between them. Germline assignment: CDR1 SGHNT and CDR2 YENEEA. The CDR3 covers 14 residues. In DNA, the CDR3 is TGTGCCAGCAGCTTAAACCAGATCACCGGGGAGCTGTTTTTT. Translating it yields CASSLNQITGELFF.

The chain employs TRBV29-1 and TRBJ2-5; D may match TRBD1 or TRBD2 (6 bases each). Germline assignment: CDR1 SQVTM and CDR2 ANQGSEA. The ends were cut back, 5 bases at V and 2 bases at J, with 9 bases in the middle. This CDR3 contains 12 residues. The CDR3 reads CSVRRGQETQYF. DNA for the CDR3: TGCAGCGTTAGGAGGGGGCAAGAGACCCAGTACTTC.

V and J are TRBV28 and TRBJ1-4; D gene unclear. CDR1 is MDHEN and CDR2 is SYDVKM in the germline V gene. The CDR3 runs to 16 residues. The V gene lost 6 bases and the J gene lost 1 base, with 15 bases spanning the gap. The CDR3 DNA reads TGTGCCAGCAGGGAAGGATCCGGGATAACTAATGAAAAACTGTTTTTT. Translating gives CASREGSGITNEKLFF.

The chain employs TRBV10-3 and TRBJ2-1; D not resolved. The CDR3 totals 14 residues. In germline, CDR1 is ENHRY, CDR2 SYGVKD. V was trimmed by 0 bases and J by 4 bases, leaving 7 bases between them. DNA of the CDR3: TGTGCCATCAGTGAGTCCGGGCCATACAATGAGCAGTTCTTC. Protein product: CAISESGPYNEQFF.

The chain uses TRBV28 and TRBJ2-3, with 8 nucleotides matching TRBD1. From germline, CDR1 is MDHEN and CDR2 SYDVKM. With V trimmed by 10 bases and J by 1 base, 4 bases remained unmatched. CDR3 length: 13 amino acids. The CDR3 sequence: CATRGQGTDTQYF. The CDR3 region has the DNA TGTGCCACCCGGGGACAGGGCACAGATACGCAGTATTTT.

This clone appeared a few times. V usage is TRBV5-8 and J usage is TRBJ2-5, with 8 positions matching TRBD2. V gave up 4 bases and J gave up 5 bases; unmatched junction bases: 13. There are 16 residues in the CDR3. Germline-derived CDR1 and CDR2 are SGHTS and YDEGEE. The CDR3 sequence: CASSRRRAGVSETQYF. For the CDR3, the DNA is TGTGCCAGCAGCCGCCGGCGAGCGGGAGTTTCGGAGACCCAGTACTTC.

The chain has TRBV5-4 and TRBJ2-3; D gene ambiguous. V gave up 3 bases and J gave up 2 bases, with 16 bases separating them. Germline lookup yields CDR1 SGHNT and CDR2 YYREEE (reference sequence). This CDR3 is 16 amino acids long. The CDR3 loop is CASSWLGSSFTDTQYF. CDR3 nucleotides: TGTGCCAGCAGCTGGTTAGGCTCCTCTTTCACAGATACGCAGTATTTT.

This clone has just a few counts. J is TRBJ1-1 and V is TRBV7-6; D gene uncertain. From germline, CDR1 is SGHVS and CDR2 FNYEAQ. Trimming took off 5 bases at V and 1 base at J, with 8 bases between the two ends. The CDR3 is made up of 13 amino acids. The CDR3 nucleotides read TGTGCCAGCAGCCCTAGCGGGAACACTGAAGCTTTCTTT. Translating gives CASSPSGNTEAFF.

This chain joins TRBV7-2 and TRBJ2-3; a weak D match, TRBD1 (6 bases). The ends were cut back, 5 bases at V and 1 base at J, with 16 bases in the middle. The length of the CDR3 is 16 residues. CDR1 is SGHTA and CDR2 is FQGNSA in the germline V gene. In DNA, the CDR3 is TGTGCCAGCAGCAAAATGGGGGACAAGGGCACAGATACGCAGTATTTT. Translated, it gives CASSKMGDKGTDTQYF.

The chain couples TRBV4-3 to TRBJ2-7; 7 nucleotides match TRBD1. Trimming cost V 3 bases and J 2 bases; bases outside gene matches: 4. The CDR3 totals 14 residues. The germline V gene encodes CDR1 LGHNA and CDR2 YSLEER. CDR3 region: CASSHAGQAYEQYF. For the CDR3, the DNA is TGCGCCAGCAGCCACGCCGGACAGGCCTACGAGCAGTACTTC.

This chain uses TRBV28 with TRBJ1-5; weak D call: TRBD1 (6 bases). This CDR3 is built from 17 residues. Trimming shortened V by 5 bases and J by 0 bases, and 17 bases separated the two germline ends. Germline-derived CDR1 and CDR2 are MDHEN and SYDVKM. CDR3 in DNA: TGTGCCAGCAGTCCCCGAGGGGGGGAGAATAGCAATCAGCCCCAGCATTTT. Residues: CASSPRGGENSNQPQHF.

The chain recombines TRBV28 with TRBJ2-3; 8 bases line up with TRBD1. Trimming cost V 5 bases and J 0 bases; bases outside gene matches: 16. CDR1 is MDHEN and CDR2 is SYDVKM in the germline V gene. The CDR3 runs 19 residues. This CDR3 is CASSARTGPTRFSTDTQYF. CDR3 nucleotides: TGTGCCAGCAGTGCGCGGACAGGGCCCACGAGATTCAGCACAGATACGCAGTATTTT.

The chain joins TRBV9 to TRBJ2-7, with TRBD2 as a possible D gene (6 bases). Germline CDR1 is SGDLS and CDR2 is YYNGEE. This CDR3 is built from 15 residues. The germline V and J ends were trimmed by 0 bases and 4 bases, with 14 bases remaining between them. The CDR3 DNA reads as TGTGCCAGCAGCGTAGGTGAGGACTACGGGTACGAGCAGTACTTC. As protein: CASSVGEDYGYEQYF.

This chain uses TRBV7-3 with TRBJ2-2; 12 positions agree with TRBD2. Per germline, CDR1 SGHTA and CDR2 FQGTGA. The CDR3 totals 19 residues. V dropped 9 bases and J dropped 6; count of bases not matched to a gene: 20. CDR3 in amino acids: CASTLVGLAGRVLPGELFF. The CDR3 nucleotides are TGTGCCAGTACCTTAGTGGGACTAGCGGGCCGAGTGCTACCCGGGGAGCTGTTTTTT.

The rearrangement links TRBV19 to TRBJ2-5, with D possibly being TRBD1 or TRBD2 (5 bases each). The V end was cut by 3 bases, the J end by 3 bases, with 14 bases between. CDR1 is LNHDA, CDR2 SQIVND, per germline (reference sequence). The CDR3 is made up of 15 amino acids. The CDR3 reads CASSIGLQGEETQYF. CDR3 sequence (DNA): TGTGCCAGTAGTATTGGACTGCAAGGGGAAGAGACCCAGTACTTC.

V gene TRBV2 combines with J gene TRBJ1-2, with D possibly being TRBD1 (6 bases). Trimming removed 7 bases from V and 7 bases from J, with 10 bases in between. Germline V gene lookup returns CDR1 SNHLY and CDR2 FYNNEI. This CDR3 comprises 11 residues. The DNA for the CDR3 is TGTGCCAGCATGACAGGTGTTGGCTACACCTTC. Protein sequence: CASMTGVGYTF.

This clone appeared a few times. The V and J genes are TRBV2 and TRBJ1-2; no clear D gene. V was trimmed by 0 bases and J by 5 bases, leaving 7 bases between them. Germline loops: CDR1 SNHLY, CDR2 FYNNEI. The CDR3 runs to 13 residues. CDR3 nucleotide sequence: TGTGCCAGCAGTGAAGCTCCTCATTATGGCTACACCTTC. It translates to CASSEAPHYGYTF.